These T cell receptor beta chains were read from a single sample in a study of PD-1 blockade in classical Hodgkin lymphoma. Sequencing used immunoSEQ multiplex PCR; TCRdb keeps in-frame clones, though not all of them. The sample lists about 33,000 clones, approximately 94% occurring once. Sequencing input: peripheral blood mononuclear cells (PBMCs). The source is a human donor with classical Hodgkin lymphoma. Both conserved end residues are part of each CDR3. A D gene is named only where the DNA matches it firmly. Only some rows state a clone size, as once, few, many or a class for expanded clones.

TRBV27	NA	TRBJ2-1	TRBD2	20	CASSFRMGTSGRAGDNEQFF	TGTGCCAGCAGTTTCCGTATGGGGACTAGCGGGAGGGCTGGCGACAATGAGCAGTTCTTC
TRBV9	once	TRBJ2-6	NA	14	CASSPRGGANVLTF	TGTGCCAGCAGCCCAAGAGGGGGGGCCAACGTCCTGACTTTC
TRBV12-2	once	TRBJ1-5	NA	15	CASHGEIGGNQPQHF	TGTGCAAGTCACGGGGAAATTGGAGGCAATCAGCCCCAGCATTTT
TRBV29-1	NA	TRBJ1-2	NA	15	CSVTRRGIANYGYTF	TGCAGCGTTACTCGGCGGGGGATAGCTAACTATGGCTACACCTTC
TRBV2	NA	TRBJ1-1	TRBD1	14	CASIYGTGGTEAFF	TGTGCCAGCATCTATGGGACAGGAGGGACTGAAGCTTTCTTT
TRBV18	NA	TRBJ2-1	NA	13	CASSPRLAFEQFF	TGTGCCAGCTCACCACGGCTAGCGTTCGAGCAGTTCTTC
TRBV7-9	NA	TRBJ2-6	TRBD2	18	CASSPGLAGGPGANVLTF	TGTGCCAGCAGCCCGGGACTAGCGGGGGGCCCTGGGGCCAACGTCCTGACTTTC
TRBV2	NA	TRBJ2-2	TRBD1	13	CASSLQGARELFF	TGTGCCAGCAGTCTCCAGGGGGCACGGGAGCTGTTTTTT
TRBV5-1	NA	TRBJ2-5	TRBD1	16	CASSLGQGALWETQYF	TGCGCCAGCAGCTTGGGACAGGGGGCCCTGTGGGAGACCCAGTACTTC
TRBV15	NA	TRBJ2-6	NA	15	CATSREVAGANVLTF	TGTGCCACCAGCAGAGAAGTCGCTGGGGCCAACGTCCTGACTTTC
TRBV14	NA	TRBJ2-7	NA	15	CASSQEIGQIHEQYF	TGTGCCAGCAGCCAAGAGATCGGGCAGATCCACGAGCAGTACTTC
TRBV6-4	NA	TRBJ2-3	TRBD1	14	CASSDGQGADTQYF	TGTGCCAGCAGTGACGGACAGGGGGCAGATACGCAGTATTTT
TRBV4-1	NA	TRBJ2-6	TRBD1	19	CASSRTIRDSSSGANVLTF	TGCGCCAGCAGCCGAACCATCCGGGACAGCAGCTCTGGGGCCAACGTCCTGACTTTC
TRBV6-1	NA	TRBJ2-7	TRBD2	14	CASSGTSGSYEQYF	TGTGCCAGCAGTGGGACTAGCGGATCCTACGAGCAGTACTTC
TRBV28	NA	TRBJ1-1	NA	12	CASQYMNTEAFF	TGTGCCAGCCAATATATGAACACTGAAGCTTTCTTT
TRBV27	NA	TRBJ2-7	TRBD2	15	CASSSQGGASYEQYF	TGTGCCAGCAGTTCCCAGGGAGGGGCCTCCTACGAGCAGTACTTC
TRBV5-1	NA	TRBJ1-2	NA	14	CASSFTSTGYGYTF	TGCGCCAGCAGCTTTACCTCGACGGGCTATGGCTACACCTTC